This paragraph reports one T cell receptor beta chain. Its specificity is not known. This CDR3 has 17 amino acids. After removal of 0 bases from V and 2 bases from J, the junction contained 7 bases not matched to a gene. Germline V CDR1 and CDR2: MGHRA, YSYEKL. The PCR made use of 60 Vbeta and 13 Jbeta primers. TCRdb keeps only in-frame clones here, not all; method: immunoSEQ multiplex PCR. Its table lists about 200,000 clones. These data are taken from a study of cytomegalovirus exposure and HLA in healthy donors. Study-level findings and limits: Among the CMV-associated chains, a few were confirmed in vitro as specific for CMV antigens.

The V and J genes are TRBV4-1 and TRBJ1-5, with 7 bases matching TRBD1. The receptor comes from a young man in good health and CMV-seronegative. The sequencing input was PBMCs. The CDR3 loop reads CASSQEEGAIGNQPQHF. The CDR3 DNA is TGCGCCAGCAGCCAAGAAGAGGGGGCCATTGGCAATCAGCCCCAGCATTTT.